One sample yielded the 15 T cell receptor beta chains listed below, sequenced in a study of T cells in localized non-small cell lung cancer. The repertoire was sequenced with immunoSEQ multiplex PCR; TCRdb's copy has only in-frame clones and lacks some. This sample has 2,000 to 2,500 clones; around 33% occur once, and the top ten carry approximately 25%. Material: normal lung tissue next to the tumor, obtained before any cancer treatment. The receptors originated from a male donor aged 60 or over with stage I lung adenocarcinoma.

This sequence joins TRBV30 and TRBJ2-7, with 9 positions matching TRBD2. Germline assignment: CDR1 GTSNPN and CDR2 SVGIG (reference sequence). The ends lost 2 bases at V and 4 bases at J; junction bases unmatched: 6. The CDR3 is 14 residues long. DNA for the CDR3: TGTGCCTGGAGTCCCATGGCGGGAGGGTACGAGCAGTACTTC. Protein sequence: CAWSPMAGGYEQYF.

The chain joins TRBV19 to TRBJ2-2, with unresolved D. The germline V gene has CDR1 LNHDA and CDR2 SQIVND (reference sequence). V was trimmed by 2 bases and J by 6 bases, leaving 4 bases between them. CDR3 length: 12 amino acids. CDR3 nucleotide sequence: TGTGCCAGTAGTATATATTCCGGGGAGCTGTTTTTT. Protein product: CASSIYSGELFF.

V gene TRBV19 combines with J gene TRBJ2-1, with D tentatively TRBD1 (6 bases). CDR3 size: 14 residues. CDR1 and CDR2 from the germline V gene are LNHDA and SQIVND (reference sequence). Trimming removed 5 bases at V and 8 bases at J, with 16 bases between. The CDR3 loop is CASSLEEGVDEQFF. For the CDR3, the DNA is TGTGCCAGTAGTCTGGAAGAGGGGGTGGATGAGCAGTTCTTC.

This chain uses TRBV12-5 with TRBJ2-5; D is unclear. Germline V gene lookup returns CDR1 LGHNT and CDR2 FRNRAP. The CDR3 consists of 11 residues. The germline V and J ends were trimmed by 3 bases and 3 bases, with 2 bases remaining between them. The DNA for the CDR3 is TGTGCTAGTGGTTTTGAAGAGACCCAGTACTTC. This codes for CASGFEETQYF.

This clone counts as medium-sized. The rearrangement uses TRBV11-3 and TRBJ2-2; the D gene is possibly TRBD2 (5 bases). Trimming pared 1 base from V and 0 bases from J, leaving 9 bases between. CDR3 length: 16 amino acids. Germline V gives CDR1 SGHNT, CDR2 YENEEA. CDR3 protein: CASSLGRGTNTGELFF. Here the CDR3 DNA reads TGTGCCAGCAGCTTAGGTCGGGGTACGAACACCGGGGAGCTGTTTTTT. The complete variable domain, with remaining parts taken from reference TRBV11-3 and TRBJ2-2, reads EAGVVQSPRYKIIEKKQPVAFWCNPISGHNTLYWYLQNLGQGPELLIRYENEEAVDDSQLPKDRFSAERLKGVDSTLKIQPAELGDSAVYLCASSLGRGTNTGELFFGEGSRLTVL.

This clone was seen a handful of times. A much larger clone sits a single nucleotide away, making a read error possible. The genes are TRBV5-1 and TRBJ1-6, with a weak D call TRBD1 (6 bases). From germline, CDR1 is SGHRS and CDR2 YFSETQ. This CDR3 spans 15 amino acids. CDR3 sequence (DNA): TGCGCCCGCAGCTTGGAGGGGGGGCGGGATTCACCCCTCCACTTT. It codes for CARSLEGGRDSPLHF.

This clone is large by share. The rearrangement uses TRBV6-8 and TRBJ1-1; TRBD1 matches 7 bases. The CDR3 loop spans 13 amino acids. The germline CDR1 and CDR2 sequences are MNHGY and SAAAGT. V shed 7 bases and J 3 bases; nucleotides not matched to a gene: 5. CDR3 loop: CASIKTGDTEAFF. CDR3 DNA sequence: TGTGCCAGCATAAAAACAGGGGACACTGAAGCTTTCTTT.

The gene calls are TRBV15 and TRBJ2-1, with 9 bases identical to TRBD1. J gave up 7 bases and V 5 bases, and 15 bases lay outside the gene matches. The CDR3 totals 17 residues. The V gene's germline CDR1 is LNHNV and CDR2 YYDKDF (reference sequence). CDR3 protein: CATSPRRRTGAGNEQFF. CDR3 sequence (DNA): TGTGCCACCAGCCCTCGAAGGAGGACAGGGGCCGGGAATGAGCAGTTCTTC.

The sample holds a few counts of this clone. The gene calls are TRBV11-3 and TRBJ2-4, with a weak D call TRBD1 (5 bases). V lost 3 bases and J 10 bases, leaving 19 bases between the germline ends. The germline V gene encodes CDR1 SGHNT and CDR2 YENEEA. The CDR3 length is 15 residues. In DNA, the CDR3 is TGTGCCAGCAGCTTCCCCCCAGGGTCTAGAAGTATTCAGTACTTC. Protein sequence: CASSFPPGSRSIQYF.

This chain uses TRBV10-2 with TRBJ2-1, with D uncertain. The CDR3 extends over 13 amino acids. The V gene's germline CDR1 is WSHSY and CDR2 SAAADI. Trimming shortened V by 4 bases and J by 6 bases, and 10 bases separated the two germline ends. The CDR3 coding sequence is TGCGCCAGCAGTGTGGGCACAGCCAATGAGCAGTTCTTC. It is translated as CASSVGTANEQFF.

As DNA, the CDR3 is TGTGCCAGCAGCCGAGGGACTAGCTATTCCACAGATACGCAGTATTTT. This gives the protein CASSRGTSYSTDTQYF. The chain couples TRBV14 to TRBJ2-3, with TRBD2 matching over 9 bases. Looked up from germline, CDR1 is SGHDN and CDR2 is FVKESK. The V and J ends lost 4 bases and 2 bases, in that order; junction bases with no gene match: 7. The CDR3 runs to 16 residues.

The chain uses TRBV28 and TRBJ2-1, with unresolved D. Trimming cost V 8 bases and J 0 bases, with 8 bases left between them. The germline V gene encodes CDR1 MDHEN and CDR2 SYDVKM. The CDR3 has 13 residues. The CDR3 region has the DNA TGTGCCAGCGTCCAGAGCTCCTACAATGAGCAGTTCTTC. Translation gives CASVQSSYNEQFF.

This clone turned up a few times. J is TRBJ2-7 and V is TRBV18, with TRBD2 matching 9 bases. The CDR3 loop spans 14 amino acids. J was trimmed by 4 bases and V by 6 bases; bases with no gene match: 7. Germline CDR1 reads KGHSH; CDR2 reads LQKENI. The CDR3 nucleotides are TGTGCCAGCTCGCCGGGACTAGCCGAGTACGAGCAGTACTTC. Translation gives CASSPGLAEYEQYF.

DNA of the CDR3: TGTGCCAGTAGTAGCGGCGGGGGGCGCGATCAGCCCCAGCATTTT. Translating it yields CASSSGGGRDQPQHF. The chain has TRBV19 and TRBJ1-5; TRBD1 is a possible D gene (6 bases). The germline gives CDR1 LNHDA, CDR2 SQIVND (reference sequence). The V end lost 4 bases, the J end lost 5 bases, and 15 bases lay between the germline ends. The CDR3 has 15 residues.

This chain joins TRBV18 and TRBJ1-1, with TRBD1 as a possible D gene (5 bases). Germline V CDR1 and CDR2: KGHSH, LQKENI. With 3 bases removed from V and 3 bases from J, the gap between germline ends came to 11 bases. CDR3 length: 14 amino acids. The CDR3 loop is CASSPDSTHTEAFF. CDR3 nucleotides: TGTGCCAGCTCACCCGACAGTACGCACACTGAAGCTTTCTTT.